The 9 T cell receptor beta chains below all came from one sample that was sequenced in a study of post-analysis software for immune sequencing data. The study's findings and limits: In patients, TRBV5-6, TRBV5-1 and TRBV20-1 belonged to five TRBV segments found more frequently than in controls.

Prepared libraries of TCR beta cDNA carried unique molecular identifiers. From the PCR reads, TCRdb called clonotypes with MiXCR, one entry per CDR3 protein. The table includes around 770,000 distinct CDR3 sequences, roughly 46% detected once. No antigen has been identified for these receptors. The sequenced sample was blood. Receptors originate from a girl between 10 and 17 years old with multiple sclerosis.

V is TRBV9 and J is TRBJ1-2, with 9 bases matching TRBD1. Germline V gene sequence: CDR1 SGDLS, CDR2 YYNGEE. The CDR3 covers 14 residues. J lost 6 bases, V lost 4 bases, and 7 bases had no gene match. The CDR3 region has the DNA TGTGCCAGCAGCCCCCAGGGACAGGGTGATGGCTACACCTTC. Amino acid sequence: CASSPQGQGDGYTF.

This chain connects TRBV24-1 to TRBJ2-1, with D unresolved. This CDR3 region has 15 residues. V dropped 1 base and J dropped 7 bases, with 13 bases sitting between them. Germline CDR1 and CDR2: KGHDR and SFDVKD. In nucleotides, the CDR3 is TGTGCCACCAGTGATTTCCGGATAGGGCTGAATGAGCAGTTCTTC. Encoded protein: CATSDFRIGLNEQFF.

The CDR3 DNA sequence: TGTGCCAGCAGTTTCGTTGCGGGGGCGTCGAAAAACGAGCAGTACTTC. Translation: CASSFVAGASKNEQYF. This chain connects TRBV12-3 or TRBV12-4 to TRBJ2-5, with D possibly TRBD2 on 7 matching bases. The end of the DNA aligns better with TRBJ2-7, so the J call may be wrong. This CDR3 has 16 amino acids.

The chain employs TRBV4-1 and TRBJ2-1; D unresolved. Germline V lookup: CDR1 MGHRA, CDR2 YSYEKL. Between the trimmed V and J ends, which lost 0 bases and 0 bases, there was a span of 12 bases. CDR3 size: 17 residues. The CDR3 sequence: CASSQDLGTNSYNEQFF. DNA for the CDR3: TGCGCCAGCAGCCAAGATTTGGGTACTAACTCCTACAATGAGCAGTTCTTC.

A few counts support this clonotype. This chain joins TRBV29-1 and TRBJ2-7; possible D gene TRBD2, 5 bases. Germline V gives CDR1 SQVTM, CDR2 ANQGSEA. The length of the CDR3 is 12 residues. Deletions cut 4 bases from V and 2 bases from J, with 9 bases between. The CDR3 loop is CSVADSAYEQYF. The CDR3 bases are TGCAGCGTTGCGGACTCAGCCTACGAGCAGTACTTC.

The chain links TRBV20-1 to TRBJ1-2; D unresolved. This CDR3 comprises 10 residues. V was cut by 3 bases and J by 3 bases, with 2 bases left in between. Germline CDR1 DFQATT, CDR2 SNEGSKA (reference sequence). The chain's CDR3 is CSASDYGYTF. Here the CDR3 DNA reads TGCAGTGCTAGTGACTATGGCTACACCTTC.

The chain carries TRBV13 and TRBJ2-4, with D possibly being TRBD1 (5 bases). The V end was cut by 4 bases, the J end by 3 bases, with 7 bases between. The CDR3 has 13 amino acids. Germline V gene data show CDR1 as PRHDT and CDR2 as FYEKMQ (reference sequence). The CDR3 sequence: CASSSRGKNIQYF. The CDR3 DNA is TGTGCCAGCAGCTCTAGGGGCAAAAACATTCAGTACTTC.

This clonotype is a singleton in its sample. The chain's CDR3 is CSATATGTDTQYF. The CDR3, as DNA: TGCAGTGCTACTGCGACTGGCACAGATACGCAGTATTTT. The chain links TRBV20-1 to TRBJ2-3; D is unclear. Trimming cost V 4 bases and J 1 base, with 9 bases left between them. This CDR3 comprises 13 residues. From germline, CDR1 is DFQATT and CDR2 SNEGSKA (reference sequence).

The sample holds a few counts of this clonotype. This CDR3 is CASSRDRAIYEQYF. In DNA, the CDR3 is TGCGCCAGCAGCCGGGACAGGGCTATCTACGAGCAGTACTTC. The chain is built from TRBV4-3 and TRBJ2-7; 9 positions match TRBD1. The V gene end was trimmed by 4 bases and the J gene end by 3 bases; junction bases not matched to a gene: 4. From germline, CDR1 is LGHNA and CDR2 YSLEER. The CDR3 runs 14 residues.